This T cell receptor (beta chain) appears in the sequencing data of a study of cytomegalovirus exposure and HLA in healthy donors. Broader study findings: Reports indicate that TCR beta sequences accurately predicted the HLA-A and HLA-B alleles of most subjects. Presence/absence analyses supposed approximately even sequencing depth among donors.

PCR primers comprised 60 Vbeta and 13 Jbeta primers. Some clones are missing from TCRdb's copy, which holds only in-frame ones; the method was immunoSEQ multiplex PCR. This sample has 60,000 or so clones, with approximately 75% found just once. The germline V gene has CDR1 MGHRA and CDR2 YSYEKL. After removal of 5 bases from V and 4 bases from J, the junction contained 15 bases not matched to a gene. The CDR3 covers 17 residues. As concerns this clone: Its specificity is not known.

The sequenced material came from PBMCs. The receptor's source is a man aged 50 to 59 in good health and CMV-seropositive. V usage is TRBV4-1 and J usage is TRBJ2-7, with 9 bases aligning to TRBD1. DNA for the CDR3: TGCGCCAGCAGCATTCGGACAGGGGAGTTCAAGCCTTACGAGCAGTACTTC. It translates to CASSIRTGEFKPYEQYF.